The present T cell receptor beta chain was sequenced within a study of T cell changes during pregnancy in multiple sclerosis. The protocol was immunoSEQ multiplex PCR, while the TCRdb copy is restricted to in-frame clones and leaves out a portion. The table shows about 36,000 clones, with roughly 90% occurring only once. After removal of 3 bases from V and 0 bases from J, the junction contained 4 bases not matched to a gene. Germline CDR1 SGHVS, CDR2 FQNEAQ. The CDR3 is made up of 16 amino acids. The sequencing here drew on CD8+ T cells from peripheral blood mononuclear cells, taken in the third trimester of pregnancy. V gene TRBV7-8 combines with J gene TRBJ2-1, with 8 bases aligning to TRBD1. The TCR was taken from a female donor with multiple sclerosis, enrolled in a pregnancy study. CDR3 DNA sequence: TGTGCCAGCAGCTTCGGCAGGGGGCTCTCCTACAATGAGCAGTTCTTC. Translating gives CASSFGRGLSYNEQFF.